Shown below are 19 T cell receptor beta chains from a single sample sequenced in a study of OX40 agonist ivuxolimab in advanced cancers. Only in-frame clones appear in the TCRdb table, and some are missing; sequencing was by immunoSEQ multiplex PCR. This table has tens of thousands of clones, 75% to 90% appearing once. The specimen was CD4+ or CD8+ T cells sorted from blood, collected in a trial of the OX40 agonist ivuxolimab. The receptor set was obtained from an adult with an advanced solid tumor such as melanoma, head and neck, liver or kidney cancer.

This clone was seen only once. V gene TRBV7-9 combines with J gene TRBJ2-7; a weak D match, TRBD1 (6 bases). CDR3 length: 15 amino acids. The V end was cut by 2 bases, the J end by 3 bases, with 14 bases between. Germline V gives CDR1 SEHNR, CDR2 FQNEAQ (reference sequence). CDR3: CASSLLPGHDYEQYF. The CDR3 DNA sequence: TGTGCCAGCAGCTTACTTCCGGGACATGACTACGAGCAGTACTTC. Combining the CDR3 with reference TRBV7-9 and TRBJ2-7 gives the whole variable domain DTGVSQNPRHKITKRGQNVTFRCDPISEHNRLYWYRQTLGQGPEFLTYFQNEAQLEKSRLLSDRFSAERPKGSFSTLEIQRTEQGDSAMYLCASSLLPGHDYEQYFGPGTRLTVT.

The chain uses TRBV5-1 and TRBJ2-7; D not resolved. With 0 bases removed from V and 7 bases from J, the gap between germline ends came to 8 bases. Per the germline V gene, CDR1 is SGHRS and CDR2 is YFSETQ. This CDR3 has 12 residues. In DNA, the CDR3 is TGCGCCAGCAGCTTGGCCGGGTGGGAGCAGTACTTC. Encoded protein: CASSLAGWEQYF.

The rearrangement uses TRBV27 and TRBJ1-1, with D uncertain. CDR1 MNHEY and CDR2 SMNVEV come from the germline V gene (reference sequence). The V and J ends lost 8 bases and 1 base respectively, with 5 bases between them. The CDR3 is 11 residues long. The CDR3 DNA follows: TGTGCCAGCCGGGGGAACACTGAAGCTTTCTTT. As protein: CASRGNTEAFF.

The genes are TRBV2 and TRBJ2-5, with D tentatively TRBD1 (6 bases). The CDR3 has 16 amino acids. The germline V gene encodes CDR1 SNHLY and CDR2 FYNNEI. With 7 bases removed from V and 2 bases from J, the gap between germline ends came to 20 bases. The CDR3 region has the DNA TGTGCCAGCACCGAGAAAACTTGGACAGCGCAAGAGACCCAGTACTTC. This encodes CASTEKTWTAQETQYF.

This sequence joins TRBV9 and TRBJ2-6; TRBD2 matches at 8 bases. Germline CDR1 and CDR2: SGDLS and YYNGEE. CDR3 size: 18 residues. The ends lost 4 bases at V and 0 bases at J; junction bases unmatched: 9. The CDR3 is CASSLPSGHDSGANVLTF. CDR3 nucleotide sequence: TGTGCCAGCAGCCTCCCTAGCGGGCATGACTCTGGGGCCAACGTCCTGACTTTC. The whole variable domain, remainder taken from reference TRBV9 and TRBJ2-6, is DSGVTQTPKHLITATGQRVTLRCSPRSGDLSVYWYQQSLDQGLQFLIQYYNGEERAKGNILERFSAQQFPDLHSELNLSSLELGDSALYFCASSLPSGHDSGANVLTFGAGSRLTVL.

The V and J genes are TRBV29-1 and TRBJ2-7; 14 bases map to TRBD2. Unmatched junction bases numbered 6, after V lost 1 base and J lost 4 bases. The V gene's germline CDR1 is SQVTM and CDR2 ANQGSEA. The CDR3 length is 16 residues. The DNA for the CDR3 is TGCAGCGTTGAAGCTGAGACTAGCGGGGGGGCTTACGAGCAGTACTTC. Its translation: CSVEAETSGGAYEQYF.

The chain combines TRBV11-3 with TRBJ2-6; TRBD2 is a possible D gene (6 bases). Trimming stripped 7 bases from V and 2 bases from J, with 12 bases between. Germline CDR1 SGHNT, CDR2 YENEEA. This CDR3 is built from 15 residues. The DNA of the CDR3 is TGTGCCAGCAACTACTGGGGGGCTGGGGCCAACGTCCTGACTTTC. Translation: CASNYWGAGANVLTF.

The gene calls are TRBV21-1 and TRBJ1-5; TRBD1 is taken as the D call from the table, unchecked against the DNA. TRBV21-1 is classified as a pseudogene. The length of the CDR3 is 17 residues. CDR3 region: CASSKVGGLGDDQPQHF. The CDR3 DNA is TGTGCCAGCAGCAAAGTAGGGGGTTTGGGTGACGACCAGCCCCAGCATTTT.

The chain recombines TRBV7-6 with TRBJ2-5; 12 nucleotides align to TRBD2. The J call could be wrong; TRBJ2-7 is a better fit for the DNA end. The CDR3 consists of 18 residues. Germline V CDR1 and CDR2: SGHVS, FNYEAQ. This CDR3 reads CASSPRWASGGGAYEQYF. The DNA for the CDR3 is TGTGCCAGCAGCCCGCGGTGGGCTAGCGGGGGGGGTGCCTACGAGCAGTACTTC.

The rearrangement uses TRBV28 and TRBJ2-3; a possible D gene is TRBD1 (5 bases). The CDR3 totals 17 residues. Germline-derived CDR1 and CDR2 are MDHEN and SYDVKM. V lost 3 bases and J 0 bases, leaving 16 bases between the germline ends. The CDR3 protein is CASSLGRWGSSTDTQYF. The DNA of the CDR3 is TGTGCCAGCAGTTTGGGGCGCTGGGGCTCTAGCACAGATACGCAGTATTTT.

The J gene is TRBJ2-5, the V gene TRBV29-1, with a weak D call TRBD1 (7 bases). CDR1 and CDR2 from the germline V gene are SQVTM and ANQGSEA. The CDR3 extends over 15 amino acids. V was clipped by 7 bases and J by 4 bases, with 22 bases between them. The CDR3 loop reads CSAARVGQGGETQYF. The CDR3 DNA sequence: TGCAGCGCCGCAAGGGTGGGGCAGGGGGGAGAGACCCAGTACTTC.

The chain employs TRBV13 and TRBJ2-7, with TRBD1 matching 9 bases. CDR1 is PRHDT, CDR2 FYEKMQ, per germline (reference sequence). The CDR3 runs 15 residues. The V segment lost 6 bases and the J segment 3 bases; nucleotides outside the gene matches: 9. The CDR3 reads CASSVDGTGNYEQYF. In DNA form, the CDR3 reads TGTGCCAGCAGTGTCGATGGGACAGGGAACTACGAGCAGTACTTC.

The CDR3: CASSLRTGSYEQYF. DNA of the CDR3: TGTGCCAGCAGTCTCCGGACAGGGTCCTACGAGCAGTACTTC. The gene calls are TRBV27 and TRBJ2-7; 8 nucleotides align to TRBD1. The germline V gene has CDR1 MNHEY and CDR2 SMNVEV (reference sequence). CDR3 length equals 14 residues. The ends lost 5 bases at V and 1 base at J; junction bases unmatched: 4.

This chain joins TRBV19 and TRBJ2-3; perhaps TRBD1 as D (5 bases). CDR3 length equals 13 residues. Looked up from germline, CDR1 is LNHDA and CDR2 is SQIVND (reference sequence). The V end was cut by 2 bases, the J end by 3 bases, with 6 bases between. CDR3 in DNA: TGTGCCAGTAGTATACAGGGTACAGATACGCAGTATTTT. Translating gives CASSIQGTDTQYF.

The genes are TRBV11-2 and TRBJ1-6, with a weak D call TRBD1 (6 bases). V was cut by 2 bases and J by 4 bases, with 21 bases left in between. This CDR3 comprises 19 residues. Germline assignment: CDR1 SGHAT and CDR2 FQNNGV. Written as DNA, the CDR3 is TGTGCCAGCAGCTTAATGGGGTCCGGGGGCGCGAGATATAATTCACCCCTCCACTTT. Translated: CASSLMGSGGARYNSPLHF.

V is TRBV6-4 and J is TRBJ1-1, with a weak D call TRBD1 (6 bases). CDR1 is MRHNA, CDR2 SNTAGT, per germline. Trimming removed 6 bases from V and 3 bases from J, with 14 bases in between. The length of the CDR3 is 14 residues. CDR3 residues: CASRPGHGDTEAFF. The CDR3 DNA reads as TGTGCCAGCAGGCCGGGACATGGGGACACTGAAGCTTTCTTT.

The rearrangement uses TRBV5-4 and TRBJ1-1, with 7 bases that match TRBD1. Germline loops: CDR1 SGHNT, CDR2 YYREEE (reference sequence). Unmatched junction bases numbered 10, after V lost 0 bases and J lost 5 bases. This CDR3 contains 16 residues. CDR3 in amino acids: CASSLDVVRGQTEAFF. In nucleotides, the CDR3 is TGTGCCAGCAGCTTGGATGTTGTGAGGGGGCAAACTGAAGCTTTCTTT. Using reference TRBV5-4 and TRBJ1-1 for the parts outside the CDR3, the full variable domain is ETGVTQSPTHLIKTRGQQVTLRCSSQSGHNTVSWYQQALGQGPQFIFQYYREEENGRGNFPPRFSGLQFPNYSSELNVNALELDDSALYLCASSLDVVRGQTEAFFGQGTRLTVV.

The CDR3 reads CASSLPSDSSNEKLFF. The CDR3 DNA reads TGTGCCAGCAGCCTTCCGTCGGACAGCTCCAATGAAAAACTGTTTTTT. The chain has TRBV4-2 and TRBJ1-4; weak D call: TRBD1 (6 bases). The CDR3 consists of 16 residues. CDR1 is LGHNA and CDR2 is YNFKEQ in the germline V gene. The germline V and J ends were trimmed by 4 bases and 5 bases, with 17 bases remaining between them.

This clone appeared a single time. V gene TRBV4-1 combines with J gene TRBJ1-5, with D unresolved. There are 16 residues in the CDR3. The V end was cut by 2 bases, the J end by 2 bases, with 13 bases between. In germline, CDR1 is MGHRA, CDR2 YSYEKL. Here the CDR3 reads CASSQNFPGGNQPQHF. CDR3 coding DNA: TGCGCCAGCAGCCAAAACTTTCCCGGAGGCAATCAGCCCCAGCATTTT.